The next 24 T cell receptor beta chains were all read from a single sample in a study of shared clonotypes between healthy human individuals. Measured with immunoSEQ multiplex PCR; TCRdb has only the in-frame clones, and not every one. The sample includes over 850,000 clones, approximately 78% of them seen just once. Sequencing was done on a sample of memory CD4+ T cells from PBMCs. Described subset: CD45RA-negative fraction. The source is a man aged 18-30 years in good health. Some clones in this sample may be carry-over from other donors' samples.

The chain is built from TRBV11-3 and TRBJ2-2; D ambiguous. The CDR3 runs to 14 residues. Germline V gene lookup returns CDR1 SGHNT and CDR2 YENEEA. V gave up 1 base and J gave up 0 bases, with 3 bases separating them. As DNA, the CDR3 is TGTGCCAGCAGCTTAGCTTCGAACACCGGGGAGCTGTTTTTT. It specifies CASSLASNTGELFF.

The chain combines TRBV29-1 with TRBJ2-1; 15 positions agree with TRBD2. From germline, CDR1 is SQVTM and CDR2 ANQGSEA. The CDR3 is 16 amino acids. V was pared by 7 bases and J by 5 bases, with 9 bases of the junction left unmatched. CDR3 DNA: TGCAGCGCCATCCCCGGGACTAGCGGGAGGAACAATGAGCAGTTCTTC. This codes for CSAIPGTSGRNNEQFF.

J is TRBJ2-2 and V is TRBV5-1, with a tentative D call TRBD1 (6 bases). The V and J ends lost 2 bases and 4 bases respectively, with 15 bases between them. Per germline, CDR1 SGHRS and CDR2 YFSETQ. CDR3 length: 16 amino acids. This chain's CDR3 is CASSLQGPPSTGELFF. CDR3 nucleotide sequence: TGCGCCAGCAGCTTACAGGGCCCGCCGAGCACCGGGGAGCTGTTTTTT. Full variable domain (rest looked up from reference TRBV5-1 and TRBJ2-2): KAGVTQTPRYLIKTRGQQVTLSCSPISGHRSVSWYQQTPGQGLQFLFEYFSETQRNKGNFPGRFSGRQFSNSRSEMNVSTLELGDSALYLCASSLQGPPSTGELFFGEGSRLTVL.

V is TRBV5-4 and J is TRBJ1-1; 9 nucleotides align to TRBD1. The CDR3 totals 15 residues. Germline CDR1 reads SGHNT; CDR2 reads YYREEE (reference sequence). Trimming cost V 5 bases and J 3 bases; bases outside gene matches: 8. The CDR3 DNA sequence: TGTGCCAGCAGTCGGGGGGGACAGGGCGACACTGAAGCTTTCTTT. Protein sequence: CASSRGGQGDTEAFF.

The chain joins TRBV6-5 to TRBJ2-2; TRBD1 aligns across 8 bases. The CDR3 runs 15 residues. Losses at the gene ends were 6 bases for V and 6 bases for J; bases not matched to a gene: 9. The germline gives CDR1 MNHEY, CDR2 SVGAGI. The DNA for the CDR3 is TGTGCCAGCAGACTACTCCAGGGGGCTGCCGGGGAGCTGTTTTTT. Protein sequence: CASRLLQGAAGELFF.

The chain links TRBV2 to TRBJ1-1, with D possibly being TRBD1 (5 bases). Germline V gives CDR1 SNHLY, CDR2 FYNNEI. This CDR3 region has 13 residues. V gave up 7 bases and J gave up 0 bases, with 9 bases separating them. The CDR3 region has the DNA TGTGCCAGCATGGGGCCTTTGAACACTGAAGCTTTCTTT. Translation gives CASMGPLNTEAFF.

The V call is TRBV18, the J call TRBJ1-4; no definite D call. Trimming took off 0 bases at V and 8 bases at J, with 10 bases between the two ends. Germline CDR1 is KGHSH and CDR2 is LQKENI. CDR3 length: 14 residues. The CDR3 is CASSPPALGEKLFF. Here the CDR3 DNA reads TGTGCCAGCTCACCACCGGCCTTGGGGGAAAAACTGTTTTTT. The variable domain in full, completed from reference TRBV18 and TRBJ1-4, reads NAGVMQNPRHLVRRRGQEARLRCSPMKGHSHVYWYRQLPEEGLKFMVYLQKENIIDESGMPKERFSAEFPKEGPSILRIQQVVRGDSAAYFCASSPPALGEKLFFGSGTQLSVL.

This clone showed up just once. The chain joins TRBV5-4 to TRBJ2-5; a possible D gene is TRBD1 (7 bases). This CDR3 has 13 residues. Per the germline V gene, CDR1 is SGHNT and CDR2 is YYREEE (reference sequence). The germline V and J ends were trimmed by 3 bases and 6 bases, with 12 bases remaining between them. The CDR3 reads CASSSEGAKTQYF. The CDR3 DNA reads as TGTGCCAGCAGCTCGGAGGGGGCGAAGACCCAGTACTTC.

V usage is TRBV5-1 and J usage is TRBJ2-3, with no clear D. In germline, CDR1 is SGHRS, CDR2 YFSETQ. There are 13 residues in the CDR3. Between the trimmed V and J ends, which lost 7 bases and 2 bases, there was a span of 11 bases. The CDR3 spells CASSTEPTDTQYF. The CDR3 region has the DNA TGCGCCAGCTCGACGGAGCCCACAGATACGCAGTATTTT.

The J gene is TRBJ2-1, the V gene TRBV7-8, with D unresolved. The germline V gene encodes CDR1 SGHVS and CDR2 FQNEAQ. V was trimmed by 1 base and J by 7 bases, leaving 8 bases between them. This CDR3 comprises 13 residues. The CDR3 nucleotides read TGTGCCAGCAGCTTAGGTAGGGTGAATGAGCAGTTCTTC. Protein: CASSLGRVNEQFF.

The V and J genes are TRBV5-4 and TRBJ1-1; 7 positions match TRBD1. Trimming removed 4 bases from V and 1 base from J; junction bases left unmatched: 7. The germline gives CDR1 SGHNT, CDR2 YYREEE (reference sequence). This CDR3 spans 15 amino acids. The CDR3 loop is CASSPRGTANTEAFF. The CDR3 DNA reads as TGTGCCAGCAGCCCACGGGGGACAGCGAACACTGAAGCTTTCTTT.

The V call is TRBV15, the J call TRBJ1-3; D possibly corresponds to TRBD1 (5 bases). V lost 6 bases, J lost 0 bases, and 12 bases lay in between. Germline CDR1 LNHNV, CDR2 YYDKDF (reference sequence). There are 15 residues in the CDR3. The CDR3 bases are TGTGCCACCAGATTCGGGGGATCCTCTGGAAACACCATATATTTT. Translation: CATRFGGSSGNTIYF.

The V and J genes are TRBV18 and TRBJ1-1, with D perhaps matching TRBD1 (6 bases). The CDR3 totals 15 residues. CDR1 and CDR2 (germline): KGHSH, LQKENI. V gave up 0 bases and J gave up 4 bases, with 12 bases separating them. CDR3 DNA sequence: TGTGCCAGCTCACCACCGAACAGGGATGGCACTGAAGCTTTCTTT. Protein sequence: CASSPPNRDGTEAFF.

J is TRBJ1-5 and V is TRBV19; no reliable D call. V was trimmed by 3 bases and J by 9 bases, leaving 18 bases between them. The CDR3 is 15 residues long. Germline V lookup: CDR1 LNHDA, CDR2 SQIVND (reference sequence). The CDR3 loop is CASSISGSPVGPQHF. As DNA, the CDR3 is TGTGCCAGTAGTATTTCGGGCAGCCCAGTAGGGCCCCAGCATTTT.

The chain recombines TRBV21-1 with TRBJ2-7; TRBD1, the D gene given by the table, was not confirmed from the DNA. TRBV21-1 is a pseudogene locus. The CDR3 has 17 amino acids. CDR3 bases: TGTGCCAGCAGCCTCTGCCGTCGGGACAGCCAGTCCTACGAGCAGTACTTC. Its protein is CASSLCRRDSQSYEQYF.

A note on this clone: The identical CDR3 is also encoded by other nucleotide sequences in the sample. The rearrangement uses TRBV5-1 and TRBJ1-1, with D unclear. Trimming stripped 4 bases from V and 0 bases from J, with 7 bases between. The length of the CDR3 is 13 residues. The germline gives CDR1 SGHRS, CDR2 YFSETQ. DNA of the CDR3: TGCGCCAGCAGCCCCGACATGAACACTGAAGCTTTCTTT. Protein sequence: CASSPDMNTEAFF.

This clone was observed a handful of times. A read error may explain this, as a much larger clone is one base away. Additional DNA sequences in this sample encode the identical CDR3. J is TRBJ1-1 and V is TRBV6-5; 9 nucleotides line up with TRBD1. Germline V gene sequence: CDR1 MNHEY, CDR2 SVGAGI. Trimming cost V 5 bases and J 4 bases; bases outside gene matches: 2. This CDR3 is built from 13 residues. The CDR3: CASSVDRGTEAFF. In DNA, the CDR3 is TGTGCCAGCAGTGTGGACAGGGGCACTGAAGCTTTCTTT.

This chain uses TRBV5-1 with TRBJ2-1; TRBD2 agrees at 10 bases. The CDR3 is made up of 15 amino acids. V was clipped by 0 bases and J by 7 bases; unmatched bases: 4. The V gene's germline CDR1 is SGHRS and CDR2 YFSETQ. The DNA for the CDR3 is TGCGCCAGCAGCTTGGAGGGACTAGCGAATAATGAGCAGTTCTTC. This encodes CASSLEGLANNEQFF.

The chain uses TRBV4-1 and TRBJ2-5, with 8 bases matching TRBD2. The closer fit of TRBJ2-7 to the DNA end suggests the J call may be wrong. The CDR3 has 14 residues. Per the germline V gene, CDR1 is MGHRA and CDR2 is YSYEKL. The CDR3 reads CASSSRERGNEQYF. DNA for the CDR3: TGCGCCAGCAGTTCGCGGGAGCGGGGGAACGAGCAGTACTTC.

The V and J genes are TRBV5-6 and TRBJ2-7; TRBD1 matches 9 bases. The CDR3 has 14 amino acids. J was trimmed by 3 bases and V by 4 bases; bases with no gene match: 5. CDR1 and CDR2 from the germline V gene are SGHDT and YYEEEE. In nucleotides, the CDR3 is TGTGCCAGCAGCCGGGGACAGGGCTTCTACGAGCAGTACTTC. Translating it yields CASSRGQGFYEQYF.

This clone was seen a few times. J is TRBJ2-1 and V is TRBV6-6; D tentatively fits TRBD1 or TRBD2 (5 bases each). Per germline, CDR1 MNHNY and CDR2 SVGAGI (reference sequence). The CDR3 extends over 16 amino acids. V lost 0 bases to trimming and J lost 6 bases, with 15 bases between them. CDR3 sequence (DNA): TGTGCCAGCAGTTACTCGGGTAGGGGAGTCGGCAATGAGCAGTTCTTC. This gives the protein CASSYSGRGVGNEQFF.

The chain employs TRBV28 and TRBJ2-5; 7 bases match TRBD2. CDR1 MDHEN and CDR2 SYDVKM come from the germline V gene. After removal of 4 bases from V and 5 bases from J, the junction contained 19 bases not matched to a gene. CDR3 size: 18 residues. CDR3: CASSSLKVWGRAAETQYF. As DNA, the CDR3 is TGTGCCAGCAGTTCCCTAAAAGTTTGGGGGAGGGCCGCGGAGACCCAGTACTTC.

The CDR3 here is CASSLTDGFTDTQYF. DNA for the CDR3: TGCGCCAGCAGCTTGACGGACGGGTTCACAGATACGCAGTATTTT. The chain employs TRBV5-1 and TRBJ2-3; no clear D gene. Germline loops: CDR1 SGHRS, CDR2 YFSETQ. Trimming pared 1 base from V and 2 bases from J, leaving 11 bases between. This CDR3 spans 15 amino acids.

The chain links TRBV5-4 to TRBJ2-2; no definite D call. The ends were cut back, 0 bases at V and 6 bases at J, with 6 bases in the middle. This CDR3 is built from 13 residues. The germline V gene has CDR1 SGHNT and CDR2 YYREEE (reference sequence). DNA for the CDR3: TGTGCCAGCAGCTTGGAAGGTCCCGGGGAGCTGTTTTTT. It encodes CASSLEGPGELFF.